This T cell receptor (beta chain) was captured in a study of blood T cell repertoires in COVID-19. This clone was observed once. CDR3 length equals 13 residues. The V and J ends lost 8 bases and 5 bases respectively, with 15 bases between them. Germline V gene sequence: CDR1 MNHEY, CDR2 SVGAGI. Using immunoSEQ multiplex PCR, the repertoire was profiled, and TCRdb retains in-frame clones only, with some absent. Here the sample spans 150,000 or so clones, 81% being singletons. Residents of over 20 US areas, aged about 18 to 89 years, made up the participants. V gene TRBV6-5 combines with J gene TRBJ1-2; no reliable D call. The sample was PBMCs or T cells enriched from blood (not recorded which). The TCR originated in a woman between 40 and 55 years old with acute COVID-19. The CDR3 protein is CASEAVGYYGYTF. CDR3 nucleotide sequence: TGTGCCAGCGAGGCCGTCGGCTATTATGGCTACACCTTC.